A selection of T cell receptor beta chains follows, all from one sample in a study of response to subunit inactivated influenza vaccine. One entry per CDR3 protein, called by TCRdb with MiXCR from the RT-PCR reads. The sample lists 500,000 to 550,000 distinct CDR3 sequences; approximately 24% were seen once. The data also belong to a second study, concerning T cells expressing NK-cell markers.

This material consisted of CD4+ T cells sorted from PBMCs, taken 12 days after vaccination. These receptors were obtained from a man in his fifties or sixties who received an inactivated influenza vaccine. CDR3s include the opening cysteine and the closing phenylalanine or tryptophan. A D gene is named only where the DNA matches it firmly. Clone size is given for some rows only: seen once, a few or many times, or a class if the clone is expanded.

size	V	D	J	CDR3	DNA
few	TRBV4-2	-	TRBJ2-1	CASSPTRTDNNEQFF	TGTGCCAGCAGCCCTACCCGGACGGATAACAATGAGCAGTTCTTC
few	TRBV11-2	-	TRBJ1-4	CASSLDRRGKLFF	TGTGCCAGCAGCTTAGATCGACGAGGCAAACTGTTTTTT
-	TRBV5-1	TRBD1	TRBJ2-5	CASSPGQGGETQYF	TGTGCCAGCAGCCCAGGACAGGGTGGAGAGACCCAGTACTTC
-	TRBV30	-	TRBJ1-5	CAWGPSQPQHF	TGTGCCTGGGGACCATCACAGCCCCAGCATTTT
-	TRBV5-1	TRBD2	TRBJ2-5	CASSKGTSFQETQYF	TGCGCCAGCAGCAAAGGGACTAGCTTTCAAGAGACCCAGTACTTC
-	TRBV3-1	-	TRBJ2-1	CASSQGGLSRQFF	TGTGCCAGCAGCCAAGGGGGCCTCTCCCGGCAGTTCTTC
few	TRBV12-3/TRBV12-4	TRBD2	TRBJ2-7	CASSPWTSGVHEQYF	TGTGCCAGCAGTCCCTGGACTAGCGGGGTCCACGAGCAGTACTTC
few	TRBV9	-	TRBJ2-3	CASSVSSADTQYF	TGTGCCAGCAGCGTTTCTAGCGCAGATACGCAGTATTTT
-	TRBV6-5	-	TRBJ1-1	CASSYAGAEAFF	TGTGCCAGCAGTTACGCGGGCGCCGAAGCTTTCTTT
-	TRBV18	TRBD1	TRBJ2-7	CASSQDRTGAIPMTYEQYF	TGTGCCAGCTCGCAGGACCGGACAGGGGCGATACCAATGACCTACGAGCAGTACTTC
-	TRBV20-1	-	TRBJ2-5	CSARRGDRVIETQYF	TGCAGTGCTAGGCGGGGGGACAGGGTAATAGAGACCCAGTACTTC
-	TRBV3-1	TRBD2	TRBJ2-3	CASSPLSGGPRDTQYF	TGTGCCAGCAGCCCGCTCTCGGGAGGGCCTCGGGATACGCAGTATTTT
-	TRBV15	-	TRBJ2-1	CATSRDYQGGEQFF	TGTGCCACCAGCAGGGACTATCAGGGGGGTGAGCAGTTCTTC
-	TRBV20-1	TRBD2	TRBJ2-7	CSARGGTYEQYF	TGCAGTGCCCGGGGGGGAACCTACGAGCAGTACTTC
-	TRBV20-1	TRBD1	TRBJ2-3	CSAGRPGQNTDTQYF	TGCAGTGCTGGAAGACCGGGACAGAACACAGATACGCAGTATTTT
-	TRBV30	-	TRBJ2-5	CAWSVLGDIRETQYF	TGTGCCTGGAGTGTATTGGGGGACATTAGGGAGACCCAGTACTTC
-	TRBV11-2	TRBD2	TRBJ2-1	CASRGLAGGRHSYNEQFF	TGTGCCAGCAGGGGACTAGCGGGGGGTAGACACTCCTACAATGAGCAGTTCTTC
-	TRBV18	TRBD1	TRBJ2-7	CASSLTGTGRTYEQYF	TGTGCCAGCTCACTGACCGGGACAGGGCGGACCTACGAGCAGTACTTC
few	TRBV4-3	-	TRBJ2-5	CASSQSQGIRETQYF	TGCGCCAGCAGCCAAAGTCAGGGAATTAGAGAGACCCAGTACTTC
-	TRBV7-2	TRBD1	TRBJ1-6	CASSSRGLENSPLHF	TGTGCCAGCAGCTCTAGGGGGCTAGAAAATTCACCCCTCCACTTT
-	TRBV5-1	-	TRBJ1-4	CASSLGSVKDEKLFF	TGCGCCAGCAGCTTGGGATCAGTAAAAGATGAAAAACTGTTTTTT
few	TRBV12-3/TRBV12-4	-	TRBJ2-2	CASSLRTFGLAGELFF	TGTGCCAGCAGTTTACGGACCTTCGGGCTAGCGGGGGAGCTGTTTTTT
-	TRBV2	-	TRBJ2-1	CASRDFPTGSYNEQFF	TGTGCCAGCAGGGATTTTCCGACGGGCTCCTACAATGAGCAGTTCTTC
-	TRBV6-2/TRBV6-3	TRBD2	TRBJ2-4	CASSSGTSGKGYGRNIQYF	TGTGCCAGCAGTTCGGGGACTAGCGGGAAAGGTTATGGGAGAAACATTCAGTACTTC
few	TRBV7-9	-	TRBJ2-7	CASSLAWAEFEQYF	TGTGCCAGCAGCTTAGCGTGGGCAGAATTTGAGCAGTACTTC
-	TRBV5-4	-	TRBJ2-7	CASSLDRTFPYF	TGTGCCAGCAGCTTGGACCGGACTTTCCCGTACTTC
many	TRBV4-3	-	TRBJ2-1	CASSQEANNEQFF	TGCGCCAGCAGCCAAGAGGCCAACAATGAGCAGTTCTTC
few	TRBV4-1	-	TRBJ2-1	CASSQRGTLSYNEQFF	TGCGCCAGCAGCCAGAGGGGGACACTTTCCTACAATGAGCAGTTCTTC
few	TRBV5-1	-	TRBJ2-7	CASSLNSGANYEQYF	TGCGCCAGCAGCTTGAATTCAGGGGCGAACTACGAGCAGTACTTC
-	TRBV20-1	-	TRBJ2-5	CSAREPGQETQYF	TGCAGTGCTAGAGAGCCAGGACAAGAGACCCAGTACTTC
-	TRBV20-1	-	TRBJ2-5	CSARDPRSPETQYF	TGCAGTGCTAGAGATCCCCGATCCCCAGAGACCCAGTACTTC
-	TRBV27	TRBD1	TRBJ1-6	CASSQRVQGWNSPLHF	TGTGCCAGCAGTCAGAGGGTACAGGGGTGGAATTCACCCCTCCACTTT
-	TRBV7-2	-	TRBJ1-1	CASSFRPREPHEAFF	TGTGCCAGCAGCTTTAGGCCCAGGGAACCCCATGAGGCTTTCTTT
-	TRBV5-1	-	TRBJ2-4	CASSLEGVFKNIQYF	TGCGCCAGCAGCCTGGAGGGGGTTTTCAAAAACATTCAGTACTTC
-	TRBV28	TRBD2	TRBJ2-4	CASSRLAGGPKNIQYF	TGTGCCAGCAGCCGACTAGCGGGGGGACCAAAAAACATTCAGTACTTC
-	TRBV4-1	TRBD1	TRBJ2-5	CASSPFRISGTGVGGYQETQYF	TGCGCCAGCAGCCCTTTCCGGATCTCCGGGACAGGGGTAGGGGGGTACCAAGAGACCCAGTACTTC
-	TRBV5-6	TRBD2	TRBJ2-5	CASSLRTSGMGTETQYF	TGTGCCAGCAGCTTGCGGACTAGCGGGATGGGGACGGAGACCCAGTACTTC
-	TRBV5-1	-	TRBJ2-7	CASSWTDTTYEQYF	TGCGCCAGCAGCTGGACAGACACAACCTACGAGCAGTACTTC
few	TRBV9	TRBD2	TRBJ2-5	CASSVGAGGRQETQYF	TGTGCCAGCAGCGTAGGGGCGGGAGGGAGACAAGAGACCCAGTACTTC
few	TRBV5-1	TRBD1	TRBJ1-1	CASSLQGASTEAFF	TGCGCCAGCAGCTTACAGGGGGCGAGCACTGAAGCTTTCTTT
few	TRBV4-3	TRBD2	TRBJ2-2	CASSSHGSREGPGELFF	TGCGCCAGCAGCTCCCACGGGTCGCGGGAGGGCCCCGGGGAGCTGTTTTTT
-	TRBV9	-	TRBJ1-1	CASSPRGGVDAEAFF	TGTGCCAGCAGCCCTAGAGGGGGGGTGGATGCTGAAGCTTTCTTT
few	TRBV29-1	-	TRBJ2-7	CSVESETSPYEQYF	TGCAGCGTCGAATCGGAAACGTCCCCCTACGAGCAGTACTTC
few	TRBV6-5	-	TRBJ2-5	CASSYSGGKGETQYF	TGTGCCAGCAGTTACTCTGGAGGGAAGGGAGAGACCCAGTACTTC
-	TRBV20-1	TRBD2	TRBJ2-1	CSARLAGLTEQFF	TGCAGTGCTAGATTAGCGGGCCTAACGGAGCAGTTCTTC
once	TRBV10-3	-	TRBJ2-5	CAISGGFGETQYF	TGTGCCATCAGTGGCGGGTTTGGGGAGACCCAGTACTTC
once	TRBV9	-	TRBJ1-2	CASSVGGGRIGYTF	TGTGCCAGCAGCGTAGGAGGAGGCAGGATCGGCTACACCTTC
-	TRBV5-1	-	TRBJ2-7	CASSITSRRAWYEQYF	TGCGCCAGCAGCATTACTAGCAGGAGGGCCTGGTACGAGCAGTACTTC
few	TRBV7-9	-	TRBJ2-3	CASSLATGSRDTQYF	TGTGCCAGCAGCTTAGCAACGGGGTCGCGGGATACGCAGTATTTT